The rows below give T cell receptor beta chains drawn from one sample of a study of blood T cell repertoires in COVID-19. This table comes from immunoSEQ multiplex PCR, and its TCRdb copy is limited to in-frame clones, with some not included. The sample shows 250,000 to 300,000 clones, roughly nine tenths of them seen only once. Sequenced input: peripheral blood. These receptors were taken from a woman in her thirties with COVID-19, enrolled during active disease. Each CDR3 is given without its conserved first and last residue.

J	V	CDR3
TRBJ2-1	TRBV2	ATTGTSGGAYNEQF
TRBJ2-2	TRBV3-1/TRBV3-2	ASSPPNPGLAGDTGELF
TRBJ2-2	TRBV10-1	ASSRQVANTGELF
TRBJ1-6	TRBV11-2	ASSFKTLGSPLH
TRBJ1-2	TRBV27	ASRSRGNYGYT
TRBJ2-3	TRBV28	ASSTSGGAADTQY
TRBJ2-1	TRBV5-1	ASSLGLAGFSSSYNEQF
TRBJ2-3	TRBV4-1	ASSLSEYTDTQY
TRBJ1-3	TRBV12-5	ASGLLRGASGNTIY
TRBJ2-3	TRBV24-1	ATSGGNPDTQY
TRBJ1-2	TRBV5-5	ATGAGGGPDYGYT
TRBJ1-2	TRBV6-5	ASTKIWDSYGYT
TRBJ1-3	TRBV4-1	ASSQVEGTSPGNTIY
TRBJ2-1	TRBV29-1	SVVGLAVNNEQF
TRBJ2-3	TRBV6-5	ASSYLAGGGTDTQY
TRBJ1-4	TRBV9	ASSGGQGVGFNEKLF
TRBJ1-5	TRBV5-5	ASSLAAGGNQPQH
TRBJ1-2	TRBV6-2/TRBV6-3	ASSLIGYGYT
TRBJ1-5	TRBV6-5	ASSYDSYQPQH
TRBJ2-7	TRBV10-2	ASSESGGASEQY